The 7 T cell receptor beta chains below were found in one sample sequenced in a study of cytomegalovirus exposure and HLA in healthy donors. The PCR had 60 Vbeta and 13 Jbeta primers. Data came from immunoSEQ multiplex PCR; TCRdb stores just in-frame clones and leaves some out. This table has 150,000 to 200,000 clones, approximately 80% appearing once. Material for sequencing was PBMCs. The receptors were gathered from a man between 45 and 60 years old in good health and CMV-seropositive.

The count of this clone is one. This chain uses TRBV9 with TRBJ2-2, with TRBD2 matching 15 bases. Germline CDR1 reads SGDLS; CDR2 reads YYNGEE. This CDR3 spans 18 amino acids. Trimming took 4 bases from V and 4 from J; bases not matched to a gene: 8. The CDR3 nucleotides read TGTGCCAGCAGCCCCCGGACTAGCGGGGGGGTACTCACCGGGGAGCTGTTTTTT. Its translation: CASSPRTSGGVLTGELFF.

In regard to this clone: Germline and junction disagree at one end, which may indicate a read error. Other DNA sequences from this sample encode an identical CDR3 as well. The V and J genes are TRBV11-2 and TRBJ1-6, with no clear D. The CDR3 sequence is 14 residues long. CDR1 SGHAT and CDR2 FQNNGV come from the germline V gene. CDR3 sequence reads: CASSLDLGDSPLHF. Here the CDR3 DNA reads TGTGCCAGCAGCCTAGATCTGGGCGATTCACCCCTCCACTTT.

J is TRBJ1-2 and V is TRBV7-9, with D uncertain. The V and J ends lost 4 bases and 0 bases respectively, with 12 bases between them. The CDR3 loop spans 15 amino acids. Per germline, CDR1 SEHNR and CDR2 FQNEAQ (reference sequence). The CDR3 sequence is CASSSLAGTNYGYTF. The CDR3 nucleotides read TGTGCCAGCAGCTCTCTAGCAGGAACTAACTATGGCTACACCTTC.

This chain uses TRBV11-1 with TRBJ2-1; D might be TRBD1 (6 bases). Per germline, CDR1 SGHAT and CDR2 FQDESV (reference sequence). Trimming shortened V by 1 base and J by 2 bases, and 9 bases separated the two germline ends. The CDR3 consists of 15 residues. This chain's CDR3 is CASSLDGTPYNEQFF. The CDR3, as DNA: TGTGCCAGCAGCTTAGACGGGACACCCTACAATGAGCAGTTCTTC.

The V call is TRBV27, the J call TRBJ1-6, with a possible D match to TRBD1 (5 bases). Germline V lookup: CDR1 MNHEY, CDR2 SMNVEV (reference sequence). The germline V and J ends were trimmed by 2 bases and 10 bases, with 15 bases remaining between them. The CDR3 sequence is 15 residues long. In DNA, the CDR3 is TGTGCCAGCAGTTTAACCACAGGAATCCACTCACCCCTCCACTTT. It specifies CASSLTTGIHSPLHF.

The chain's CDR3 is CASSIISPGFPYGYTF. DNA for the CDR3: TGTGCCAGTAGTATAATTTCCCCGGGGTTCCCCTATGGCTACACCTTC. The chain combines TRBV19 with TRBJ1-2, with D uncertain. V dropped 2 bases and J dropped 4 bases, with 17 bases sitting between them. The CDR3 consists of 16 residues. Germline CDR1 LNHDA, CDR2 SQIVND (reference sequence).

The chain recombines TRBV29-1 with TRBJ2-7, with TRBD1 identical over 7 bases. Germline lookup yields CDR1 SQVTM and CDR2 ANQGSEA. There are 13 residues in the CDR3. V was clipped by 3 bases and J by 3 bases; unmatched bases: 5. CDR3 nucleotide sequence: TGCAGCGTTGACTTTCCAGGGGGCTACGAGCAGTACTTC. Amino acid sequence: CSVDFPGGYEQYF.